The 24 T cell receptor beta chains below were found in one sample sequenced in a study of T cells in Graves' hyperthyroidism and ophthalmopathy. Using RNA transcripts as the source, TCR beta CDR3 regions were amplified. The TCR CDR3 first-round RT-PCR relied on the HTBI primer set. TCRdb re-analysed the multiplex PCR reads in MiXCR, keeping a single row per CDR3 protein. The profile covers about 92,000 distinct CDR3 sequences, with roughly 49% appearing a single time and about 25% taken by the ten largest. The sequencing input was blood. The receptor set was obtained from a woman aged 40 to 50 with Graves' hyperthyroidism.

The chain links TRBV29-1 to TRBJ2-5, with TRBD1 matching 12 bases. V was clipped by 4 bases and J by 5 bases; unmatched bases: 5. The V gene's germline CDR1 is SQVTM and CDR2 ANQGSEA. This CDR3 has 14 amino acids. CDR3 nucleotides: TGCAGCGTTGCGACCGGGACAGGGGGCGAGACCCAGTACTTC. Translating gives CSVATGTGGETQYF.

The rearrangement joins TRBV6-5 to TRBJ2-7, with D unclear. V was pared by 4 bases and J by 3 bases, with 16 bases between. This CDR3 contains 15 residues. Germline V gene lookup returns CDR1 MNHEY and CDR2 SVGAGI. CDR3 protein: CASSSRLGVDYEQYF. The CDR3 DNA reads as TGTGCCAGCAGTTCACGGCTAGGTGTAGACTACGAGCAGTACTTC.

This clonotype occurred a few times. The gene calls are TRBV7-9 and TRBJ1-1; no firm D call. The CDR3 is 14 residues long. V was cut by 5 bases and J by 6 bases, with 16 bases left in between. Germline V gives CDR1 SEHNR, CDR2 FQNEAQ (reference sequence). The DNA for the CDR3 is TGTGCCAGCAGCCCCCCGGCCGCAAGCGCTGAAGCTTTCTTT. Translation gives CASSPPAASAEAFF.

Note on this clonotype: The junction differs from germline at one of its ends, possibly a read error. This chain links TRBV10-3 with TRBJ2-5, with TRBD1 matching 9 bases. This CDR3 comprises 14 residues. Germline V gene data show CDR1 as ENHRY and CDR2 as SYGVKD. The CDR3 reads CASSETGQGETQYF. The CDR3 nucleotides read TGTGCCAGCAGTGAGACCGGACAGGGGGAGACCCAGTACTTC.

Notes on this clonotype: This may be a read error: a much more frequent sequence differs by one nucleotide. The CDR3 carries no conserved terminal phenylalanine or tryptophan, so it likely arises from a read error. The V call is TRBV11-2, the J call TRBJ2-3; 10 bases fit TRBD2. The CDR3 contains 16 residues. V shed 2 bases, J shed 5 bases, and the junction held 7 bases outside the gene matches. Germline V gives CDR1 SGHAT, CDR2 FQNNGV. The DNA of the CDR3 is TGTGCCAGCAGCTTACGGCTAGCGGGAGCTCTAGATACGCAGTATCTT. This translates into CASSLRLAGALDTQYL.

This clonotype occurred many times. The chain has TRBV7-2 and TRBJ2-2; TRBD1 is a possible D gene (6 bases). The V gene's germline CDR1 is SGHTA and CDR2 FQGNSA. Trimming took off 2 bases at V and 2 bases at J, with 18 bases between the two ends. The CDR3 runs 18 residues. This CDR3 is CASSLRAGDRVNTGELFF. CDR3 bases: TGTGCCAGCAGCTTAAGAGCAGGGGATCGCGTAAACACCGGGGAGCTGTTTTTT.

The J gene is TRBJ2-7, the V gene TRBV7-2, with D tentatively TRBD1 (6 bases). The V gene lost 5 bases and the J gene lost 9 bases, with 20 bases spanning the gap. Germline CDR1 and CDR2: SGHTA and FQGNSA. There are 14 residues in the CDR3. The chain's CDR3 is CASSPTGNKGRQYF. In DNA form, the CDR3 reads TGTGCCAGCAGCCCGACAGGCAACAAAGGAAGGCAGTACTTC.

This clonotype came up many times. J is TRBJ2-5 and V is TRBV7-2, with 8 nucleotides matching TRBD2. The ends lost 1 base at V and 5 bases at J; junction bases unmatched: 6. CDR3 size: 15 residues. The germline V gene has CDR1 SGHTA and CDR2 FQGNSA. The CDR3 DNA reads TGTGCCAGCAGCTTAGGAGCGGGAGTTAGGGAGACCCAGTACTTC. It codes for CASSLGAGVRETQYF.

Turning to this clonotype: As the CDR3 is not closed by the conserved phenylalanine or tryptophan, this likely results from a read error. This chain joins TRBV2 and TRBJ2-5; a weak D match, TRBD1 (6 bases). The germline V gene encodes CDR1 SNHLY and CDR2 FYNNEI. The CDR3 has 15 amino acids. The V end was cut by 4 bases, the J end by 0 bases, with 12 bases between. The CDR3 coding sequence is TGTGCCAGCAGTGGAAGGGGGTCGTACCAAGAGACCCAGTACCTC. Translated: CASSGRGSYQETQYL.

The sample holds many counts of this clonotype. The V call is TRBV6-5, the J call TRBJ1-1; the match to TRBD1 covers 7 bases. This CDR3 is 14 amino acids long. The germline CDR1 and CDR2 sequences are MNHEY and SVGAGI. The V segment lost 5 bases and the J segment 4 bases; nucleotides outside the gene matches: 7. The CDR3 loop is CASSAQPGGTEAFF. The CDR3 DNA reads as TGTGCCAGCAGTGCTCAACCAGGGGGCACTGAAGCTTTCTTT.

The chain recombines TRBV6-1 with TRBJ2-7; possible D gene TRBD2, 7 bases. CDR1 and CDR2 (germline): MNHNS, SASEGT. The CDR3 totals 13 residues. With 11 bases removed from V and 3 bases from J, the gap between germline ends came to 17 bases. CDR3 region: CAAGASGFYEQYF. The DNA for the CDR3 is TGTGCCGCAGGGGCTAGCGGATTCTACGAGCAGTACTTC.

This clonotype was recorded at least ten times. The genes are TRBV16 and TRBJ1-4; D gene uncertain. CDR3 size: 14 residues. Germline V gene lookup returns CDR1 KGHSY and CDR2 FQNENV. V was clipped by 1 base and J by 5 bases, with 8 bases between them. The CDR3 spells CASSQYGPNEKLFF. The CDR3 nucleotides read TGTGCCAGCAGCCAATATGGGCCGAATGAAAAACTGTTTTTT.

This clonotype was found many times. The genes are TRBV7-9 and TRBJ2-7; D remains ambiguous. The CDR3 spans 17 residues. Germline-derived CDR1 and CDR2 are SEHNR and FQNEAQ (reference sequence). The germline V and J ends were trimmed by 0 bases and 1 base, with 16 bases remaining between them. The CDR3 nucleotides are TGTGCCAGCAGCTTAGCTTCAGGACCCCTACCTTCCTACGAGCAGTACTTC. Its translation: CASSLASGPLPSYEQYF.

The chain links TRBV5-4 to TRBJ1-2; 11 nucleotides align to TRBD1. The CDR3 contains 15 residues. V lost 3 bases and J lost 1; bases outside the gene matches: 2. Germline V gene sequence: CDR1 SGHNT, CDR2 YYREEE (reference sequence). The CDR3 nucleotides read TGTGCCAGCAGCTCCGGGACAGGGGGTAACTATGGCTACACCTTC. Amino acid sequence: CASSSGTGGNYGYTF.

V gene TRBV2 combines with J gene TRBJ2-6, with TRBD1 matching 7 bases. Germline V lookup: CDR1 SNHLY, CDR2 FYNNEI. This CDR3 spans 17 amino acids. Trimming at V came to 5 bases and at J to 1 base, leaving 8 bases not matched to a gene. The CDR3: CASSQQGKGSGANVLTF. The DNA for the CDR3 is TGTGCCAGCAGTCAACAGGGGAAAGGGTCTGGGGCCAACGTCCTGACTTTC.

The chain links TRBV7-9 to TRBJ2-2; the D is unclear. Germline V gene lookup returns CDR1 SEHNR and CDR2 FQNEAQ (reference sequence). The CDR3 runs to 13 residues. The V gene lost 6 bases and the J gene lost 4 bases, with 9 bases spanning the gap. The CDR3 protein is CASRWSGTGELFF. CDR3 DNA: TGTGCCAGCAGGTGGTCTGGCACCGGGGAGCTGTTTTTT.

The chain links TRBV11-1 to TRBJ1-4; D ambiguous. V was pared by 1 base and J by 8 bases, with 8 bases between. The CDR3 covers 13 residues. Germline lookup yields CDR1 SGHAT and CDR2 FQDESV (reference sequence). This CDR3 reads CASSLGVWEKLFF. DNA for the CDR3: TGTGCCAGCAGCTTAGGGGTTTGGGAAAAACTGTTTTTT.

This clonotype was found a few times. With a much larger clone just one base away, this may be a read error. V gene TRBV6-5 combines with J gene TRBJ1-6; 7 bases fit TRBD1. CDR1 and CDR2 from the germline V gene are MNHEY and SVGAGI. This CDR3 comprises 17 residues. CDR3 amino acids: CAGSPYPTGRQRSPLHF. CDR3 sequence (DNA): TGTGCCGGCAGTCCATACCCGACAGGGAGGCAAAGGTCACCCCTCCACTTT.

This clonotype came up a few times. The rearrangement uses TRBV13 and TRBJ1-4, with D unclear. The CDR3 contains 13 residues. V was cut by 4 bases and J by 7 bases, with 10 bases left in between. Germline-derived CDR1 and CDR2 are PRHDT and FYEKMQ (reference sequence). The CDR3 here is CASSSFSAEKLFF. The CDR3 nucleotides are TGTGCCAGCAGCTCCTTTTCCGCTGAAAAACTGTTTTTT.

This chain uses TRBV10-3 with TRBJ2-7, with a weak D call TRBD2 (6 bases). Germline V gene data show CDR1 as ENHRY and CDR2 as SYGVKD. The CDR3 consists of 12 residues. V shed 10 bases and J shed 7 bases, with 17 bases lying between them. The CDR3 sequence is CASSLAGQEQYF. The CDR3 DNA reads as TGTGCCAGCAGCTTGGCGGGGCAAGAGCAGTACTTC.

This clonotype was counted at least ten times. The V and J genes are TRBV6-6 and TRBJ1-5; the D is unclear. There are 14 residues in the CDR3. Trimming took off 5 bases at V and 5 bases at J, with 13 bases between the two ends. The germline CDR1 and CDR2 sequences are MNHNY and SVGAGI (reference sequence). Here the CDR3 DNA reads TGTGCCAGCAGTGAAGATTCAGCCCATCAGCCCCAGCATTTT. Its translation: CASSEDSAHQPQHF.

This clonotype came up a few times. This chain joins TRBV7-2 and TRBJ2-5; 14 bases align to TRBD2. V lost 5 bases and J lost 5; bases outside the gene matches: 16. The CDR3 loop spans 19 amino acids. CDR1 SGHTA and CDR2 FQGNSA come from the germline V gene. The CDR3: CASSLRYRLAGGRVETQYF. CDR3 sequence (DNA): TGTGCCAGCAGCCTACGATACCGACTAGCGGGAGGGCGGGTGGAGACCCAGTACTTC.

This clonotype was picked up many times. V and J are TRBV29-1 and TRBJ2-5; D not resolved. V was trimmed by 2 bases and J by 5 bases, leaving 3 bases between them. This CDR3 region has 10 residues. Germline values: CDR1 SQVTM, CDR2 ANQGSEA. CDR3 nucleotides: TGCAGCGTTGAAAAGGAGACCCAGTACTTC. Its protein is CSVEKETQYF.

The table lists this clonotype with many counts. The DNA of the CDR3 is TGCAGTGCTAGAGACCCTCTAGCGGAGAACACCGGGGAGCTGTTTTTT. Translating gives CSARDPLAENTGELFF. This sequence joins TRBV20-1 and TRBJ2-2; 7 bases are a match to TRBD2. CDR3 size: 16 residues. After removal of 0 bases from V and 1 base from J, the junction contained 5 bases not matched to a gene. The germline CDR1 and CDR2 sequences are DFQATT and SNEGSKA (reference sequence).